The following is a TCR beta chain sequence with its context. The data are from a study of blood T cells in healthy people across ages. A second 7 to 11 cycle PCR used barcoded and J-beta primers. MiXCR, applied by TCRdb to the 5' RACE reads, yields one record per CDR3 protein. The table records over 750,000 distinct CDR3 sequences, around 25% of them present only once. In addition, the sample was reused for a study of T cells of mothers and their children. That work adds: Donors comprised three healthy Caucasian mothers plus their six children. An overlap that was slightly higher, though non-significant, was seen in related mother-child pairs versus unrelated pairs.

The source material was blood. This clonotype originated in a boy younger than 18 in good health.

DNA of the CDR3: TGCAGTGCCCGACATACATTTACCTACGAGCAGTACTTC. This encodes CSARHTFTYEQYF. The genes are TRBV20-1 and TRBJ2-7; D is unresolved. The V gene's germline CDR1 is DFQATT and CDR2 SNEGSKA (reference sequence). CDR3 length equals 13 residues. V lost 6 bases and J 2 bases, leaving 14 bases between the germline ends.